The 28 T cell receptor beta chains below come from one sample, sequenced in a study of T cell responses to AZD1222 COVID-19 vaccine. Sequenced by immunoSEQ multiplex PCR; TCRdb stores in-frame clones only, minus some. The table lists 150,000 or so clones, 90% to 95% of them singletons. The sample was peripheral blood, taken on day 0 of AZD1222 vaccination. The receptors derive from an adult in good health.

The genes are TRBV3-1 (or the pseudogene TRBV3-2) and TRBJ2-1; TRBD2 agrees at 13 bases. Germline CDR1 is LGHDT and CDR2 is YNNKEL (reference sequence). J gave up 9 bases and V 2 bases, and 7 bases lay outside the gene matches. This CDR3 comprises 16 residues. The CDR3 DNA reads TGTGCCAGCAGCCAAACCTCGGGACTAGCGGGGATTGAGCAGTTCTTC. Translated, it gives CASSQTSGLAGIEQFF.

This chain links TRBV4-2 with TRBJ1-5; D gene unclear. V was clipped by 0 bases and J by 4 bases, with 13 bases between them. The length of the CDR3 is 16 residues. The germline gives CDR1 LGHNA, CDR2 YNFKEQ. The CDR3, as DNA: TGTGCCAGCAGCCAAGAGGTCGACCACTATAATCAGCCCCAGCATTTT. It specifies CASSQEVDHYNQPQHF.

This rearrangement joins TRBV11-2 to TRBJ2-3, with unresolved D. The germline gives CDR1 SGHAT, CDR2 FQNNGV. V was shortened by 4 bases and J by 5 bases, with 10 bases between the two germline ends. The CDR3 covers 13 residues. CDR3 sequence (DNA): TGTGCCAGCAGCTCCCGTAATAAAGATACGCAGTATTTT. It specifies CASSSRNKDTQYF.

This chain joins TRBV2 and TRBJ2-2; D might be TRBD2 (7 bases). Germline-derived CDR1 and CDR2 are SNHLY and FYNNEI. The CDR3 loop spans 14 amino acids. Trimming took 5 bases from V and 6 from J, leaving 13 bases between them. The CDR3 sequence: CASSPGGGAGELFF. DNA of the CDR3: TGTGCCAGCAGTCCTGGGGGGGGCGCCGGGGAGCTGTTTTTT.

The chain recombines TRBV7-9 with TRBJ2-7, with 7 bases identical to TRBD2. Germline CDR1 is SEHNR and CDR2 is FQNEAQ (reference sequence). The CDR3 contains 18 residues. J was trimmed by 4 bases and V by 5 bases; bases with no gene match: 20. CDR3 sequence reads: CASSPRLGYSGAVYEQYF. CDR3 in DNA: TGTGCCAGCAGCCCTAGGCTGGGTTACAGCGGGGCCGTTTACGAGCAGTACTTC.

This clone occurred once. The rearrangement links TRBV5-1 to TRBJ2-3; 8 positions agree with TRBD1. CDR3 size: 15 residues. Germline CDR1 and CDR2: SGHRS and YFSETQ. Trimming cost V 0 bases and J 4 bases; bases outside gene matches: 4. The CDR3 spells CASSLGSQGADTQYF. The CDR3 DNA sequence: TGCGCCAGCAGCTTGGGGTCACAGGGGGCAGATACGCAGTATTTT.

The chain carries TRBV11-2 and TRBJ2-7; D is uncertain. Germline V gene sequence: CDR1 SGHAT, CDR2 FQNNGV. V lost 0 bases to trimming and J lost 2 bases, with 5 bases between them. The CDR3 length is 13 residues. The CDR3 sequence is CASSLDRAYEQYF. Here the CDR3 DNA reads TGTGCCAGCAGCTTAGATAGGGCCTACGAGCAGTACTTC.

In DNA, the CDR3 is TGTGCCTTTCACAGACAGGGAACCGACTATGGCTACACCTTC. Translation gives CAFHRQGTDYGYTF. V gene TRBV30 combines with J gene TRBJ1-2, with 7 bases fitting TRBD1. Trimming took 7 bases from V and 3 from J; bases not matched to a gene: 11. This CDR3 is built from 14 residues. Per germline, CDR1 GTSNPN and CDR2 SVGIG (reference sequence).

V and J are TRBV2 and TRBJ1-2; D is uncertain. Looked up from germline, CDR1 is SNHLY and CDR2 is FYNNEI. With 2 bases removed from V and 4 bases from J, the gap between germline ends came to 14 bases. The CDR3 spans 15 residues. This CDR3 is CASSESTAGAYGYTF. The DNA for the CDR3 is TGTGCCAGCAGTGAATCCACAGCGGGTGCCTATGGCTACACCTTC.

This clone was observed once. The DNA for the CDR3 is TGTGCCAGCAGTTACAGTACTCTCTCTGGAAACACCATATATTTT. The encoded protein is CASSYSTLSGNTIYF. The V call is TRBV6-5, the J call TRBJ1-3; D uncertain. V was cut by 2 bases and J by 0 bases, with 8 bases left in between. This CDR3 has 15 residues. The V gene's germline CDR1 is MNHEY and CDR2 SVGAGI.

The chain couples TRBV4-1 to TRBJ2-3; 10 nucleotides line up with TRBD2. Per germline, CDR1 MGHRA and CDR2 YSYEKL. This CDR3 region has 16 residues. Losses at the gene ends were 0 bases for V and 9 bases for J; bases not matched to a gene: 9. Here the CDR3 reads CASSQDQRGGPATQYF. DNA for the CDR3: TGCGCCAGCAGCCAAGATCAGCGGGGGGGCCCTGCGACGCAGTATTTT.

The gene calls are TRBV20-1 and TRBJ1-5; D is undetermined. The germline gives CDR1 DFQATT, CDR2 SNEGSKA (reference sequence). The CDR3 is made up of 17 amino acids. The V end lost 3 bases, the J end lost 0 bases, and 18 bases lay between the germline ends. CDR3 amino acids: CSASGMGRILSNQPQHF. The CDR3 DNA is TGCAGTGCTAGTGGTATGGGGAGGATCCTTAGCAATCAGCCCCAGCATTTT.

The chain couples TRBV27 to TRBJ1-4, with D possibly being TRBD1 (6 bases). The CDR3 loop spans 15 amino acids. The V gene's germline CDR1 is MNHEY and CDR2 SMNVEV (reference sequence). V lost 5 bases and J 10 bases, leaving 20 bases between the germline ends. The CDR3 protein is CASSPLGGLGRKLFF. The CDR3 DNA sequence: TGTGCCAGCAGTCCCCTGGGGGGCCTAGGTCGAAAACTGTTTTTT.

The chain's CDR3 is CASSLRVSPYNEQFF. For the CDR3, the DNA is TGTGCCAGCAGCCTCAGAGTATCCCCCTACAATGAGCAGTTCTTC. The chain employs TRBV7-2 and TRBJ2-1; no firm D call. V lost 5 bases to trimming and J lost 2 bases, with 13 bases between them. CDR1 SGHTA and CDR2 FQGNSA come from the germline V gene. The CDR3 sequence is 15 residues long.

The V call is TRBV4-1, the J call TRBJ1-1; no clear D. Germline V gene lookup returns CDR1 MGHRA and CDR2 YSYEKL. The CDR3 runs 18 residues. V lost 0 bases, J lost 7 bases, and 24 bases lay in between. The CDR3 is CASSQELGRPRAEYEAFF. CDR3 bases: TGCGCCAGCAGCCAAGAACTCGGCAGGCCAAGGGCGGAATATGAAGCTTTCTTT.

The V and J genes are TRBV5-4 and TRBJ1-2; 8 bases align to TRBD1. The CDR3 loop spans 16 amino acids. V lost 4 bases to trimming and J lost 4 bases; unmatched junction nucleotides: 12. CDR1 is SGHNT, CDR2 YYREEE, per germline (reference sequence). The CDR3 region has the DNA TGTGCCAGCAGCGCGAGGACAGGGTCGGGGATCTATGGCTACACCTTC. Protein sequence: CASSARTGSGIYGYTF.

The J gene is TRBJ2-1, the V gene TRBV6-4, with 8 nucleotides matching TRBD1. V lost 6 bases and J lost 10; bases outside the gene matches: 8. The CDR3 runs 13 residues. CDR1 is MRHNA and CDR2 is SNTAGT in the germline V gene. The CDR3 region has the DNA TGTGCCAGCAGCCTGCAGGGGGCAGGGGAGCAGTTCTTC. It specifies CASSLQGAGEQFF.

The V gene is TRBV12-2, the J gene TRBJ2-6; the tabulated D call, TRBD1, remains unverified against the DNA. TRBV12-2 counts as a pseudogene. This CDR3 contains 20 residues. The CDR3 region has the DNA TGTGCAAGTCGCTTAGCGGGGGCCTACGGGCACGGCTCTGGGGCCAACGTCCTGACTTTC. Amino acid sequence: CASRLAGAYGHGSGANVLTF.

Here the CDR3 DNA reads TGTGCCAGCAGTTACTCGACCCCGAACACTGAAGCTTTCTTT. Translating gives CASSYSTPNTEAFF. This chain links TRBV6-2 or TRBV6-3 with TRBJ1-1; D is unclear. The CDR3 extends over 14 amino acids. V was clipped by 0 bases and J by 1 base, with 6 bases between them. Germline-derived CDR1 and CDR2 are MNHEY and SVGEGT.

The genes are TRBV29-1 and TRBJ2-4, with D maybe TRBD1 (5 bases). Germline CDR1 reads SQVTM; CDR2 reads ANQGSEA. Trimming cost V 7 bases and J 10 bases, with 20 bases left between them. The CDR3 has 13 amino acids. The CDR3 DNA follows: TGCAGCGCGGGTCCCCCTAGGGGAAAAATTCAGTACTTC. As protein: CSAGPPRGKIQYF.

J is TRBJ1-2 and V is TRBV2; 9 bases align to TRBD1. The junction had 11 bases not matched to a gene; V was cut back by 11 bases and J by 7 bases. CDR1 and CDR2 from the germline V gene are SNHLY and FYNNEI. The CDR3 covers 13 residues. CDR3 region: CAVQQGAAAGYTF. The CDR3 DNA is TGTGCCGTCCAACAGGGGGCAGCGGCTGGCTACACCTTC.

CDR3 in amino acids: CASSLVGLGAYEQYF. The CDR3 coding sequence is TGTGCCAGCAGCTTAGTTGGGTTAGGGGCCTACGAGCAGTACTTC. The chain recombines TRBV11-2 with TRBJ2-7, with D possibly TRBD1 on 5 matching bases. V lost 1 base and J 2 bases, leaving 12 bases between the germline ends. The germline V gene has CDR1 SGHAT and CDR2 FQNNGV. The CDR3 has 15 amino acids.

CDR3 loop: CASSAGQGATRVAFF. The CDR3 region has the DNA TGTGCCAGCAGCGCGGGACAGGGGGCGACTCGTGTAGCTTTCTTT. The chain couples TRBV13 to TRBJ1-1, with 12 bases identical to TRBD1. V was pared by 5 bases and J by 10 bases, with 11 bases of the junction left unmatched. CDR3 length: 15 amino acids. The germline V gene encodes CDR1 PRHDT and CDR2 FYEKMQ (reference sequence).

The chain has TRBV7-9 and TRBJ1-3; tentative D call: TRBD1 (6 bases). V lost 4 bases to trimming and J lost 4 bases, with 14 bases between them. The CDR3 spans 15 residues. CDR1 and CDR2 (germline): SEHNR, FQNEAQ (reference sequence). The CDR3 coding sequence is TGTGCCAGCAGCTCGACGCAGGGGAGCGGAAACACCATATATTTT. Residues: CASSSTQGSGNTIYF.

This clone has a single count. The chain employs TRBV6-1 and TRBJ2-5; the D call may be TRBD1 or TRBD2 (5 bases each). The germline gives CDR1 MNHNS, CDR2 SASEGT. The CDR3 is 12 residues long. Trimming removed 0 bases at V and 7 bases at J, with 6 bases between. DNA for the CDR3: TGTGCCAGCAGTGAAGCGGGGGTGACCCAGTACTTC. Translation gives CASSEAGVTQYF.

This sequence joins TRBV28 and TRBJ2-7; 8 bases are shared with TRBD1. The CDR3 loop spans 16 amino acids. J lost 3 bases, V lost 3 bases, and 10 bases had no gene match. CDR1 and CDR2 from the germline V gene are MDHEN and SYDVKM. The CDR3 nucleotides are TGTGCCAGCAGTTTCCCTAGACAGGGGCAGGGCTACGAGCAGTACTTC. Its translation: CASSFPRQGQGYEQYF. Supplemented by reference TRBV28 and TRBJ2-7, the full variable domain reads DVKVTQSSRYLVKRTGEKVFLECVQDMDHENMFWYRQDPGLGLRLIYFSYDVKMKEKGDIPEGYSVSREKKERFSLILESASTNQTSMYLCASSFPRQGQGYEQYFGPGTRLTVT.

The rearrangement uses TRBV7-3 and TRBJ2-1; D uncertain. Germline-derived CDR1 and CDR2 are SGHTA and FQGTGA. With 8 bases removed from V and 9 bases from J, the gap between germline ends came to 11 bases. The CDR3 has 11 amino acids. The CDR3 loop reads CASSSMGEQFF. Here the CDR3 DNA reads TGTGCCAGCTCGTCAATGGGTGAGCAGTTCTTC.

This chain joins TRBV5-5 and TRBJ1-2; 7 bases align to TRBD1. Per germline, CDR1 SGHKS and CDR2 YYEKEE (reference sequence). The V gene end was trimmed by 5 bases and the J gene end by 4 bases; junction bases not matched to a gene: 2. This CDR3 is 12 amino acids long. CDR3 nucleotide sequence: TGTGCCAGCAGACAGGGGTTCTATGGCTACACCTTC. It yields the protein CASRQGFYGYTF.